The clone carrying this TCR beta chain was recorded at least ten times. Its antigen is unknown. The sample originates from a study of T-cell reconstitution after alpha-beta-depleted transplantation in children. General study results and limits: A year post-transplant, T-cell counts and diversity derived mostly from newly produced T cells. Surviving recipient T cells and intrathymic progenitors accounted for some patients' high TCRbeta diversity at day 60. Several hundred graft clones that had expanded were reportedly the source of alpha-beta T cells about two months after transplant.

Germline loops: CDR1 SNHLY, CDR2 FYNNEI. Unmatched junction bases numbered 0, after V lost 1 base and J lost 5 bases. The CDR3 covers 14 residues. Researchers prepared the TCRbeta library using unique molecular identifiers, the study reports. TCRdb itself ran the PCR reads through MiXCR, one entry per CDR3 protein. The table lists 480,000 or so distinct CDR3 sequences, over 9.5% of them singletons, with 2% to 2.5% in the top ten. This specimen consisted of PBMCs, obtained before TCRalphabeta/CD19-depleted stem cell transplant. This TCR was sampled from a child aged 2-9 years with inherited bone marrow failure, due to receive a stem cell transplant. The gene calls are TRBV2 and TRBJ1-4, with 8 bases that match TRBD1. The CDR3 here is CASSEDRGNEKLFF. In DNA, the CDR3 is TGTGCCAGCAGTGAAGACAGGGGGAATGAAAAACTGTTTTTT.